This T cell receptor (beta chain) came from a study of CD8 T cells in ankylosing spondylitis. V dropped 4 bases and J dropped 4; count of bases not matched to a gene: 5. CDR1 SGHDT and CDR2 YYEEEE come from the germline V gene. CDR3 length: 15 amino acids. From the 5' RACE reads, TCRdb called clonotypes with MiXCR, one entry per CDR3 protein. Of 200,000 to 300,000 distinct CDR3 sequences detected, 8.6% appear once; the ten largest clones hold under 7.5%. Points from the study as a whole: As reported, disease-linked clones showed significant enrichment in matched ankylosing spondylitis synovial fluid.

This clonotype was found many times. The target antigen is unknown. The rearrangement links TRBV5-6 to TRBJ2-1; TRBD2 matches 10 bases. The sequenced sample consisted of blood, either unsorted or a sorted T cell fraction (not recorded which). The receptor's source is a male donor with ankylosing spondylitis or in good health (not recorded which). CDR3 coding DNA: TGTGCCAGCAGCCCCGGACTAGCGGTTTACAATGAGCAGTTCTTC. Translated: CASSPGLAVYNEQFF.